Following are 32 T cell receptor beta chains from one sample sequenced in a study of T cells in Graves' hyperthyroidism and ophthalmopathy. Template material for amplifying TCR beta CDR3 regions consisted of RNA transcripts. Carried out on the TCR CDR3, a first-round RT-PCR used the HTBI primer set. From the multiplex PCR reads, TCRdb called clonotypes with MiXCR, one entry per CDR3 protein. Among 500,000 to 600,000 distinct CDR3 sequences listed, around 42% were seen once. The source material was peripheral blood or thyroid tissue (not recorded which). Receptors were obtained from a woman aged 18-29 years with Graves' hyperthyroidism.

V gene TRBV7-4 combines with J gene TRBJ1-2; TRBD1 aligns across 9 bases. CDR1 is SGHVT, CDR2 SQSDAQ, per germline. With V trimmed by 5 bases and J by 7 bases, 5 bases remained unmatched. The CDR3 is 13 amino acids. Here the CDR3 reads CASSRTGEAGYTF. The CDR3 bases are TGTGCCAGCAGCCGGACAGGGGAAGCTGGCTACACCTTC.

This sequence joins TRBV7-8 and TRBJ2-7; TRBD2 matches at 11 bases. The germline gives CDR1 SGHVS, CDR2 FQNEAQ. V lost 5 bases and J lost 7; bases outside the gene matches: 13. The CDR3 runs 16 residues. The CDR3 is CASSAPLAGVGNEQYF. For the CDR3, the DNA is TGTGCCAGCAGCGCCCCACTAGCGGGAGTCGGCAATGAGCAGTACTTC.

The chain recombines TRBV7-2 with TRBJ2-3; 9 nucleotides align to TRBD1. Germline V gene lookup returns CDR1 SGHTA and CDR2 FQGNSA. The trim removed 5 bases at V and 6 bases at J, leaving 18 bases unmatched. The CDR3 contains 18 residues. CDR3 loop: CASSVRDRVEFGMDTQYF. The DNA for the CDR3 is TGTGCCAGCAGCGTCCGGGACAGGGTGGAGTTTGGTATGGATACGCAGTATTTT.

This clonotype was detected ten times or more. The rearrangement links TRBV19 to TRBJ1-2; no clear D. The V end lost 11 bases, the J end lost 1 base, and 17 bases lay between the germline ends. Germline-derived CDR1 and CDR2 are LNHDA and SQIVND (reference sequence). CDR3 length: 14 residues. The CDR3 DNA is TGTGCCCCACCGAAATATCAGGTTAACTATGGCTACACCTTC. Translation gives CAPPKYQVNYGYTF.

This clonotype was observed many times. The chain carries TRBV12-3 or TRBV12-4 and TRBJ1-2; no definite D call. The V and J ends lost 5 bases and 4 bases respectively, with 14 bases between them. The CDR3 spans 14 residues. The CDR3, as DNA: TGTGCCAGCAGTACGGATCGGGGTAGCTATGGCTACACCTTC. This gives the protein CASSTDRGSYGYTF.

This clonotype is a singleton in its sample. A much larger clone sits a single nucleotide away, making a read error possible. V is TRBV7-3 and J is TRBJ2-5; D remains unclear. The germline CDR1 and CDR2 sequences are SGHTA and FQGTGA. The CDR3 sequence is 15 residues long. Here the CDR3 reads CASSQDHKGKETQYF. CDR3 in DNA: TGCGCCAGCAGCCAAGATCATAAAGGAAAAGAGACCCAGTACTTC. The full variable domain, rest sourced from reference TRBV7-3 and TRBJ2-5, is GAGVSQTPSNKVTEKGKYVELRCDPISGHTALYWYRQSLGQGPEFLIYFQGTGAADDSGLPNDRFFAVRPEGSVSTLKIQRTERGDSAVYLCASSQDHKGKETQYFGPGTRLLVL.

With regard to this clonotype: At one of its ends the junction is not consistent with the germline gene, which may arise from a read error. J is TRBJ1-2 and V is TRBV5-5; TRBD1 is a possible D gene (6 bases). The germline CDR1 and CDR2 sequences are SGHKS and YYEKEE (reference sequence). The CDR3 runs to 16 residues. CDR3 amino acids: CASSQDNSGAYYDYTF. In DNA form, the CDR3 reads TGCGCCAGCAGCCAAGATAATTCGGGGGCGTATTATGACTACACCTTC.

This clonotype came up many times. V usage is TRBV7-9 and J usage is TRBJ1-5; weak D call: TRBD1 (6 bases). Germline CDR1 and CDR2: SEHNR and FQNEAQ (reference sequence). The CDR3 runs to 16 residues. V was trimmed by 0 bases and J by 4 bases, leaving 13 bases between them. CDR3 bases: TGTGCCAGCAGCTTAGCGAAGGGGGGGTTTAATCAGCCCCAGCATTTT. It is translated as CASSLAKGGFNQPQHF.

The J gene is TRBJ1-4, the V gene TRBV2, with 10 positions matching TRBD1. There are 17 residues in the CDR3. Trimming cost V 6 bases and J 3 bases; bases outside gene matches: 10. Germline V gene sequence: CDR1 SNHLY, CDR2 FYNNEI. This chain's CDR3 is CASRLDRGHVANEKLFF. The CDR3 DNA is TGTGCCAGCAGATTAGACAGGGGGCATGTAGCTAATGAAAAACTGTTTTTT.

Points on this clonotype: This may stem from a read error, because a much larger clone lies one nucleotide away. The J gene is TRBJ1-6, the V gene TRBV19; perhaps TRBD1 as D (6 bases). The V end was cut by 6 bases, the J end by 11 bases, with 17 bases between. Per germline, CDR1 LNHDA and CDR2 SQIVND (reference sequence). The CDR3 length is 14 residues. The CDR3 region is CASSHTGRSPPLHF. Here the CDR3 DNA reads TGTGCCAGTAGCCATACAGGGAGAAGCCCACCCCTCCACTTT.

The table lists this clonotype with many counts. The rearrangement joins TRBV12-3 or TRBV12-4 to TRBJ1-3; the D gene is possibly TRBD1 (5 bases). The CDR3 is made up of 13 amino acids. The ends were cut back, 6 bases at V and 4 bases at J, with 10 bases in the middle. The CDR3 nucleotides are TGTGCCAGCAGCGACAGCATCGGAAACACCATATATTTT. It is translated as CASSDSIGNTIYF.

J is TRBJ2-5 and V is TRBV20-1; 10 bases fit TRBD2. J lost 5 bases, V lost 6 bases, and 6 bases had no gene match. Germline CDR1 is DFQATT and CDR2 is SNEGSKA (reference sequence). CDR3 size: 13 residues. This CDR3 is CSAQTSGVETQYF. The CDR3 DNA reads TGCAGTGCCCAAACTAGCGGGGTGGAGACCCAGTACTTC.

The CDR3 spells CAIGVGTRPPYEQYF. The CDR3 DNA is TGTGCCATCGGAGTCGGGACAAGGCCCCCCTACGAGCAGTACTTC. The chain uses TRBV10-3 and TRBJ2-7, with D tentatively TRBD1 (6 bases). The CDR3 length is 15 residues. Germline-derived CDR1 and CDR2 are ENHRY and SYGVKD. V lost 8 bases, J lost 2 bases, and 19 bases lay in between.

The rearrangement joins TRBV12-3 or TRBV12-4 to TRBJ1-1; D not certain. This CDR3 comprises 13 residues. The V and J ends lost 7 bases and 4 bases respectively, with 13 bases between them. CDR3 protein: CASTPGPGTEAFF. The CDR3 DNA sequence: TGTGCCAGCACCCCAGGACCGGGCACTGAAGCTTTCTTT.

The chain links TRBV6-5 to TRBJ2-7; TRBD2 matches 8 bases. Germline loops: CDR1 MNHEY, CDR2 SVGAGI. Unmatched junction bases numbered 10, after V lost 2 bases and J lost 1 base. This CDR3 spans 17 amino acids. The CDR3 sequence is CASSYTAPGGGSYEQYF. DNA of the CDR3: TGTGCCAGCAGTTACACAGCCCCGGGGGGGGGATCCTACGAGCAGTACTTC.

This clonotype was seen a handful of times. The CDR3 protein is CSAREGEVGYTF. The CDR3, as DNA: TGCAGTGCTAGAGAGGGGGAAGTGGGCTACACCTTC. This chain connects TRBV20-1 to TRBJ1-2, with D tentatively TRBD1 (5 bases). The CDR3 spans 12 residues. CDR1 DFQATT and CDR2 SNEGSKA come from the germline V gene (reference sequence). V was trimmed by 0 bases and J by 8 bases, leaving 10 bases between them.

Ten or more counts support this clonotype. J is TRBJ2-7 and V is TRBV5-1; TRBD1 matches 7 bases. Germline CDR1 is SGHRS and CDR2 is YFSETQ. The CDR3 runs 13 residues. Germline trimming cut 4 bases from V and 6 bases from J; bases unmatched to any gene: 7. The CDR3 bases are TGCGCCAGCAGCGTTACAGGGGCCTCCGAGCAGTACTTC. Residues: CASSVTGASEQYF.

The chain combines TRBV7-2 with TRBJ2-5; D ambiguous. The CDR3 has 13 residues. The V gene's germline CDR1 is SGHTA and CDR2 FQGNSA. V was clipped by 5 bases and J by 7 bases, with 14 bases between them. The CDR3: CASSHKLTGTQYF. CDR3 nucleotide sequence: TGTGCCAGCAGCCACAAACTAACGGGGACCCAGTACTTC.

Worth noting for this clonotype: This CDR3 is missing its conserved last phenylalanine or tryptophan, likely due to a read error. The DNA is omitted, as the CDR3 cannot be located on it reliably, and the CDR3 follows TCRdb's listing. The chain links TRBV2 to TRBJ1-3; TRBD1, as called in the table, went unchecked against the DNA. The CDR3 numbers 12 amino acids, ends counted. CDR1 is SNHLY and CDR2 is FYNNEI in the germline V gene. The CDR3 reads CASTTGGWQTNT.

This clonotype was observed many times. The rearrangement links TRBV9 to TRBJ2-2, with 11 nucleotides matching TRBD2. CDR1 is SGDLS and CDR2 is YYNGEE in the germline V gene. The CDR3 contains 17 residues. With 2 bases clipped from V and 3 bases from J, the junction kept 6 bases outside the gene matches. The CDR3 region has the DNA TGTGCCAGCAGCGTGCCCGGACTAGCGGGCCACACCGGGGAGCTGTTTTTT. Its translation: CASSVPGLAGHTGELFF.

This clonotype was found many times. The rearrangement joins TRBV7-2 to TRBJ1-5; D unresolved. The CDR3 runs to 15 residues. Trimming stripped 5 bases from V and 0 bases from J, with 11 bases between. CDR1 SGHTA and CDR2 FQGNSA come from the germline V gene. CDR3: CASSQDGYSNQPQHF. CDR3 DNA sequence: TGTGCCAGCAGCCAAGACGGCTATAGCAATCAGCCCCAGCATTTT.

As regards this clonotype: A much larger clone sits a single nucleotide away, making a read error possible. DNA for the CDR3: TGTACCAGCAGTTACTCCGCCGCGGGGGGCTATGGCTACACCTTC. It specifies CTSSYSAAGGYGYTF. This rearrangement joins TRBV6-5 to TRBJ1-2; weak D call: TRBD1 (5 bases). CDR3 length: 15 amino acids. The V gene's germline CDR1 is MNHEY and CDR2 SVGAGI.

The V call is TRBV7-6, the J call TRBJ2-5; 11 bases are a match to TRBD1. The germline CDR1 and CDR2 sequences are SGHVS and FNYEAQ. CDR3 length equals 16 residues. V was pared by 4 bases and J by 9 bases, with 13 bases of the junction left unmatched. CDR3 DNA: TGTGCCAGCAGCTCCACGGACAGGGGGCTAAAGCAGCCCCAGTACTTC. The encoded protein is CASSSTDRGLKQPQYF. Combining the CDR3 with reference TRBV7-6 and TRBJ2-5 gives the whole variable domain GAGVSQSPRYKVTKRGQDVALRCDPISGHVSLYWYRQALGQGPEFLTYFNYEAQQDKSGLPNDRFSAERPEGSISTLTIQRTEQRDSAMYRCASSSTDRGLKQPQYFGPGTRLLVL.

For this clonotype: The CDR3 does not close with the conserved phenylalanine or tryptophan, likely indicating a read error. The DNA is omitted, as the CDR3 cannot be located on it reliably, and the CDR3 follows TCRdb's listing. V and J are TRBV7-2 and TRBJ1-6; TRBD1, the table's D call, lacks a check against the DNA. CDR1 SGHTA and CDR2 FQGNSA come from the germline V gene. The CDR3 comprises 18 residues, both ends counted. The CDR3 here is CASSLEPSGQEYNSPLQS.

As concerns this clonotype: The final CDR3 position lacks the conserved phenylalanine or tryptophan, pointing to a likely read error. Because the CDR3's place on the DNA is in doubt, the DNA is left out and the CDR3 is given as listed by TCRdb. The chain couples TRBV7-2 to TRBJ1-1; the DNA was not used to check the table's D call, TRBD1. The germline CDR1 and CDR2 sequences are SGHTA and FQGNSA. The CDR3 has 8 amino acids, counting both end residues. The CDR3 loop reads CASSSPEP.

In its sample, this clonotype was seen many times. The chain is built from TRBV20-1 and TRBJ1-1; D gene unclear. Germline V lookup: CDR1 DFQATT, CDR2 SNEGSKA (reference sequence). V was clipped by 0 bases and J by 2 bases, with 7 bases between them. This CDR3 contains 13 residues. The CDR3 sequence is CSARDLGNTEAFF. In nucleotides, the CDR3 is TGCAGTGCTAGAGATCTGGGAAACACTGAAGCTTTCTTT.

CDR3 DNA sequence: TGTGCCAGCAGAGAGGAGGGGGCCCTCGGGGAGCTGTTTTTT. Its protein product is CASREEGALGELFF. The chain is built from TRBV7-9 and TRBJ2-2; possible D gene TRBD1, 7 bases. The ends were cut back, 6 bases at V and 7 bases at J, with 15 bases in the middle. Germline CDR1 reads SEHNR; CDR2 reads FQNEAQ (reference sequence). The CDR3 loop spans 14 amino acids.

This clonotype was recorded at least ten times. This chain joins TRBV10-3 and TRBJ1-2; D is unresolved. The CDR3 length is 14 residues. Trimming pared 0 bases from V and 2 bases from J, leaving 7 bases between. CDR1 and CDR2 from the germline V gene are ENHRY and SYGVKD. The CDR3 DNA reads as TGTGCCATCAGTGAGTCAATAGGGAACTATGGCTACACCTTC. This translates into CAISESIGNYGYTF.

This clonotype was seen ten or more times. J is TRBJ2-7 and V is TRBV7-9; D remains unclear. V gave up 1 base and J gave up 4 bases, with 11 bases separating them. Germline V gene lookup returns CDR1 SEHNR and CDR2 FQNEAQ (reference sequence). The CDR3 is 14 residues long. The CDR3: CASSLVGGNYEQYF. CDR3 nucleotide sequence: TGTGCCAGCAGCTTAGTAGGTGGGAATTACGAGCAGTACTTC.

The genes are TRBV7-6 and TRBJ1-3, with D hard to call. V gave up 6 bases and J gave up 2 bases, with 17 bases separating them. The CDR3 consists of 16 residues. CDR1 is SGHVS, CDR2 FNYEAQ, per germline. In nucleotides, the CDR3 is TGTGCCAGCAGTTACACTCACCCGAGGGCTGGAAACACCATATATTTT. Its protein is CASSYTHPRAGNTIYF.

The V call is TRBV20-1, the J call TRBJ1-4; 8 bases are a match to TRBD1. There are 16 residues in the CDR3. Germline assignment: CDR1 DFQATT and CDR2 SNEGSKA (reference sequence). J gave up 8 bases and V 0 bases, and 11 bases lay outside the gene matches. The CDR3 bases are TGCAGTGCTAGAGAACAGGGGGAAGGTTACGCCGAAAAACTGTTTTTT. It encodes CSAREQGEGYAEKLFF.

This clonotype came up many times. J is TRBJ1-2 and V is TRBV20-1; tentatively, D is TRBD1 (6 bases). The CDR3 loop spans 14 amino acids. Trimming pared 0 bases from V and 0 bases from J, leaving 8 bases between. From germline, CDR1 is DFQATT and CDR2 SNEGSKA (reference sequence). CDR3 in amino acids: CSARDGGPNYGYTF. In nucleotides, the CDR3 is TGCAGTGCTAGAGATGGGGGGCCTAACTATGGCTACACCTTC.